These 3 T cell receptor beta chains share one sample of origin, sequenced in a study of shared T cell receptors in the human thymus. Method: immunoSEQ multiplex PCR; TCRdb's copy keeps in-frame clones and lacks some. Of 65,000 to 70,000 clones listed, roughly 96% are singletons. The specimen sequenced was thymocytes. These receptors were taken from a human donor.

The rearrangement joins TRBV6-4 to TRBJ2-1; D unresolved. V lost 5 bases and J 12 bases, leaving 26 bases between the germline ends. The CDR3 sequence is 16 residues long. CDR1 and CDR2 (germline): MRHNA, SNTAGT. DNA of the CDR3: TGTGCCAGCAGTCCGGTAGCCATGCCCCGCCTGGAAGGGCAGTTCTTC. It is translated as CASSPVAMPRLEGQFF.

The chain is built from TRBV5-6 and TRBJ2-2; no firm D call. CDR3 length: 15 amino acids. Germline CDR1 reads SGHDT; CDR2 reads YYEEEE. The germline V and J ends were trimmed by 0 bases and 2 bases, with 8 bases remaining between them. The DNA of the CDR3 is TGTGCCAGCAGCTTGGACACGAGCAACACCGGGGAGCTGTTTTTT. Its protein is CASSLDTSNTGELFF.

The rearrangement uses TRBV13 and TRBJ2-1; TRBD2 matches 15 bases. V shed 5 bases and J 15 bases; nucleotides not matched to a gene: 8. Germline-derived CDR1 and CDR2 are PRHDT and FYEKMQ (reference sequence). The CDR3 length is 14 residues. For the CDR3, the DNA is TGTGCCAGCAGCCCGGGACTAGCGGGGGGCCCAAGGTTCTTC. As protein: CASSPGLAGGPRFF. Combining the CDR3 with reference TRBV13 and TRBJ2-1 gives the whole variable domain AAGVIQSPRHLIKEKRETATLKCYPIPRHDTVYWYQQGPGQDPQFLISFYEKMQSDKGSIPDRFSAQQFSDYHSELNMSSLELGDSALYFCASSPGLAGGPRFFGPGTRLTVL.